Listed below are T cell receptor beta chains from one sample, sequenced in a study of beta chain features in type 1 diabetes. TCRdb's copy holds only in-frame clones and misses some; the assay was immunoSEQ multiplex PCR. The sample holds 390,000 or so clones; more than 11% are singletons and the top ten take 0.035% to 0.04%. The specimen was naive CD4+ T cells from blood. These receptors came from a man aged 25 to 40 in good health. The CDR3 runs from the conserved cysteine through the conserved F or W. The D gene is left open where the match is weak.

D	V	length	J	CDR3
-	TRBV2	13	TRBJ2-5	CASSGRTQETQYF
-	TRBV5-1	11	TRBJ2-7	CASSSMDEQYF
-	TRBV7-2	14	TRBJ2-4	CASSKGRFSDIQYF
-	TRBV7-2	14	TRBJ2-2	CASREEGSIGELFF
-	TRBV29-1	11	TRBJ2-5	CSVVLGETQYF
-	TRBV9	16	TRBJ1-1	CASSTSRGSGNTEAFF
-	TRBV4-3	15	TRBJ1-4	CASSTTDKGNEKLFF
-	TRBV18	16	TRBJ2-4	CASSPVVAIAKNIQYF
TRBD1	TRBV7-2	15	TRBJ2-7	CASSLATGQYGEQYF
TRBD1	TRBV15	16	TRBJ2-1	CATSRFKGAAYNEQFF
-	TRBV4-2	16	TRBJ2-3	CASSLERRTSTDTQYF